Reported below is one TCR beta chain. The target antigen is unknown. The entry originates in a study of Ad26.COV2.S vaccination and SARS-CoV-2 variants. Findings of the study overall: It is possible that the TCR breadth and depth analyses underestimated the total T cell responses.

V lost 5 bases to trimming and J lost 1 base, with 14 bases between them. Germline V gene data show CDR1 as SEHNR and CDR2 as FQNEAQ (reference sequence). There are 15 residues in the CDR3. Some clones are missing from TCRdb's copy, which holds only in-frame ones; the method was immunoSEQ multiplex PCR. The table records just over 350,000 clones, about 91% of them present only once. V is TRBV7-9 and J is TRBJ1-1; possible D gene TRBD1, 5 bases. This specimen was peripheral blood, taken after recovery from COVID-19. This sequence was found in a human donor who had recovered from COVID-19. The CDR3 spells CASSLVAGRNTEAFF. CDR3 nucleotides: TGTGCCAGCAGCCTCGTGGCGGGACGGAACACTGAAGCTTTCTTT.